Sequencing of this TCR beta chain was carried out in a study of blood T cell repertoires in COVID-19. Overall study context: The origin of the acute and convalescent COVID-19 samples was the United States, Italy and Spain.

Per the original data handling: Amplification of reference gene primers provided the estimated nucleated cell counts. The method was immunoSEQ multiplex PCR; TCRdb's version includes in-frame clones alone and lacks a portion of them. The V and J calls and clone size are taken from that table; D and trimming were inferred from the DNA. The sample carries more than 80,000 clones, approximately 85% recorded once. In this sample, this clone turned up once. Germline loops: CDR1 MNHEY, CDR2 SVGEGT. The CDR3 has 15 residues. Losses at the gene ends were 0 bases for V and 8 bases for J; bases not matched to a gene: 7.

The sample taken for sequencing was peripheral blood. This chain links TRBV6-2 or TRBV6-3 with TRBJ1-2; 9 nucleotides align to TRBD1. The receptor comes from a woman older than 75 with COVID-19, enrolled during active disease. The CDR3 DNA reads TGTGCCAGCAGTTACTCGGCACAGGGGGCAGGCGGCTACACCTTC. This sequence encodes CASSYSAQGAGGYTF.